Listed below are T cell receptor beta chains from one sample, sequenced in a study of cytotoxic CD8 clonotypes in ibrutinib-treated CLL. Assay: immunoSEQ multiplex PCR; the TCRdb copy retains only in-frame clones and omits some. The data contain 45,000 or so clones, about 72% of them singletons. The source was PBMCs, collected after 12 months of ibrutinib treatment. The receptor source for this set is a human donor with chronic lymphocytic leukemia. CDR3s leave out the opening cysteine and the closing phenylalanine or tryptophan.

j_call: TRBJ2-5
v_call: TRBV28
cdr3_aa: ASSSPGTQTQY

j_call: TRBJ2-1
v_call: TRBV29-1
cdr3_aa: SVTRSSYNEQF

j_call: TRBJ2-1
v_call: TRBV5-1
cdr3_aa: ASSEGLSLNEQF

j_call: TRBJ2-3
v_call: TRBV7-3
cdr3_aa: ASSLVIDTQY

j_call: TRBJ1-1
v_call: TRBV20-1
cdr3_aa: SAVGNTEAF

j_call: TRBJ2-5
v_call: TRBV6-5
cdr3_aa: ASSPWGGERETQY

j_call: TRBJ2-3
v_call: TRBV5-1
cdr3_aa: ASSSGSTTSTDTQY

j_call: TRBJ1-1
v_call: TRBV30
cdr3_aa: AWTPRTEAF

j_call: TRBJ1-1
v_call: TRBV6-6
cdr3_aa: ASSYSVTEAF

j_call: TRBJ1-3
v_call: TRBV28
cdr3_aa: ASSSPGNTIY

j_call: TRBJ1-2
v_call: TRBV28
cdr3_aa: ASSLWGQGGRGYT

j_call: TRBJ1-1
v_call: TRBV21-1
cdr3_aa: ASSKGTGSTEAF

j_call: TRBJ2-5
v_call: TRBV14
cdr3_aa: ASSPGTGAAEETQY

j_call: TRBJ1-1
v_call: TRBV30
cdr3_aa: AWSVSMTGTEAF

j_call: TRBJ2-7
v_call: TRBV2
cdr3_aa: ASRGPDRAYEQY

j_call: TRBJ2-1
v_call: TRBV19
cdr3_aa: ATRTGRNEQF

j_call: TRBJ1-4
v_call: TRBV5-1
cdr3_aa: ASSLGQGFYTNEKLF

j_call: TRBJ1-1
v_call: TRBV5-1
cdr3_aa: ASSMGGNTEAF

j_call: TRBJ1-5
v_call: TRBV7-8
cdr3_aa: ASSLGLLVQPQH

j_call: TRBJ2-5
v_call: TRBV15
cdr3_aa: ATSRDQQETQY

j_call: TRBJ1-3
v_call: TRBV9
cdr3_aa: ASSSRLEGAGNTIY

j_call: TRBJ2-5
v_call: TRBV29-1
cdr3_aa: SVDRQQETQY